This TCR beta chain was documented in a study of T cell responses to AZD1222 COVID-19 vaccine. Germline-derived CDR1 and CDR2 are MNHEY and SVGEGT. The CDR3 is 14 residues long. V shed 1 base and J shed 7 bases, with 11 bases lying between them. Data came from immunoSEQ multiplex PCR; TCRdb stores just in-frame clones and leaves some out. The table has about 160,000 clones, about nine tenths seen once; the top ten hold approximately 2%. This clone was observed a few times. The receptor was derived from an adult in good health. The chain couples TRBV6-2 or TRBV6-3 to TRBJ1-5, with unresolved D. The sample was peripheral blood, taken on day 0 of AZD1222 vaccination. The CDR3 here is CASSYLGREQPQHF. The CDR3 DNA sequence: TGTGCCAGCAGTTACTTGGGGAGGGAACAGCCCCAGCATTTT.